This T cell receptor beta chain was obtained from a study of graft-versus-host responses after intestinal transplantation. Turning to the study itself: Every recipient underwent anti-thymocyte globulin induction, then tacrolimus and steroids for two to four years. Overall study results and limits: Recipient marrow showed GvH clones, some seen first in ileum or blood. HvG clone declines early post-transplant were associated with peak circulating GvH levels.

This CDR3 is built from 15 residues. V shed 0 bases and J 0 bases; nucleotides not matched to a gene: 2. Germline V gives CDR1 SGDLS, CDR2 YYNGEE. Method: immunoSEQ multiplex PCR; TCRdb's copy keeps in-frame clones and lacks some. Among roughly 40,000 clones listed, over 85% were seen once. Comments on this clone: Its antigen remains unidentified.

This clonotype was sampled from a human patient who received an intestinal transplant, so some T cells may come from the graft donor. The chain combines TRBV9 with TRBJ1-2, with TRBD1 identical over 7 bases. The starting material was PBMCs, obtained about nine months after transplant. DNA for the CDR3: TGTGCCAGCAGCGTAGCGACAGGGCCTAACTATGGCTACACCTTC. Translated, it gives CASSVATGPNYGYTF.